The clone carrying this T cell receptor beta chain appeared once. Its antigen remains unknown. This entry belongs to a study of T cell clones after liver transplantation. Study details: Three of eight recipients were HCV-positive; others had non-autoimmune, non-viral indications. Samples came pre-transplant, pre-randomization before withdrawal, and post-randomization after withdrawal ended. Study outcomes and limitations: Migration into the graft, not deletion, may explain lost graft donor-reactive T cells.

Measured with immunoSEQ multiplex PCR; TCRdb has only the in-frame clones, and not every one. The repertoire consists of approximately 65,000 clones, with around 93% occurring once and the leading ten covering 0.95% to 1%. Per germline, CDR1 SGHTA and CDR2 FQGNSA. With V trimmed by 0 bases and J by 4 bases, 6 bases remained unmatched. This CDR3 spans 15 amino acids. The TCR sequence derives from a human patient who received a liver transplant. Some of the T cells might come from the graft donor. The sample in question was CD4+ T cells from blood, obtained approximately 26 months after liver transplant. The J gene is TRBJ2-7, the V gene TRBV7-2, with 7 nucleotides matching TRBD1. CDR3 in amino acids: CASSLARDSSYEQYF. CDR3 coding DNA: TGTGCCAGCAGCTTAGCCCGGGACAGCTCGTACGAGCAGTACTTC.